This T cell receptor beta chain originates from a study of OX40 agonist ivuxolimab in advanced cancers. The V gene lost 4 bases and the J gene lost 5 bases, with 11 bases spanning the gap. CDR3 size: 13 residues. Germline V gene sequence: CDR1 MNHNY, CDR2 SVGAGI (reference sequence). The protocol was immunoSEQ multiplex PCR, while the TCRdb copy is restricted to in-frame clones and leaves out a portion. The sample carries 70,000 to 100,000 clones, 70% to 90% recorded once. This receptor was taken from an adult with an advanced solid tumor such as melanoma, head and neck, liver or kidney cancer. The material sequenced was CD4+ or CD8+ T cells sorted from blood, taken in a trial of the OX40 agonist ivuxolimab. This chain joins TRBV6-6 and TRBJ2-5; weak D call: TRBD1 (5 bases). In nucleotides, the CDR3 is TGTGCCAGCAGTTCCAGGGTCGAGGAGACCCAGTACTTC. It yields the protein CASSSRVEETQYF.